This TCR beta chain was found in a study of blood T cell repertoires in COVID-19. Measured with immunoSEQ multiplex PCR; TCRdb has only the in-frame clones, and not every one. The repertoire holds 140,000 to 150,000 clones, 84% seen once, with 30% to 45% in the top ten. Germline assignment: CDR1 SGHNT and CDR2 YYREEE (reference sequence). Trimming cost V 3 bases and J 1 base, with 14 bases left between them. This CDR3 has 15 residues. The chain recombines TRBV5-4 with TRBJ2-7; D gene unclear. The sequenced material came from peripheral blood. This sequence originates from a human donor in a cohort sampled during active COVID-19. CDR3 protein: CASSSLSGQSYEQYF. The CDR3 DNA reads TGTGCCAGCAGCTCCCTCTCTGGGCAGTCCTACGAGCAGTACTTC.